The 3 T cell receptor beta chains below all came from one sample that was sequenced in a study of long-term antiretroviral therapy in people with HIV. This was the immunoSEQ v3.0 assay at survey level. Libraries were prepared by immunoSEQ multiplex PCR; TCRdb keeps only in-frame clonotypes and omits some of them. This table has some 35,000 clones, roughly 79% appearing once. Sequenced material: unsorted PBMCs, taken 3 years after starting antiretroviral therapy. These receptors originate from a man in his fifties or sixties with HIV.

This chain joins TRBV6-6 and TRBJ1-4; 7 nucleotides match TRBD1. CDR1 is MNHNY, CDR2 SVGAGI, per germline (reference sequence). CDR3 size: 14 residues. Trimming at V came to 6 bases and at J to 8 bases, leaving 9 bases not matched to a gene. Here the CDR3 reads CASSRDRPGEKLFF. The CDR3 DNA reads TGTGCCAGCAGCCGGGACAGACCCGGGGAAAAACTGTTTTTT.

The chain is built from TRBV7-3 and TRBJ1-5; a weak D match, TRBD1 (5 bases). Germline assignment: CDR1 SGHTA and CDR2 FQGTGA. The CDR3 is 19 amino acids. Trimming stripped 5 bases from V and 0 bases from J, with 23 bases between. CDR3 nucleotides: TGTGCCAGCAGCCCCGCCCGGGGCCCGAGAAGTTATAGCAATCAGCCCCAGCATTTT. As protein: CASSPARGPRSYSNQPQHF.

The chain recombines TRBV7-9 with TRBJ2-1, with 15 bases identical to TRBD2. The V gene's germline CDR1 is SEHNR and CDR2 FQNEAQ (reference sequence). This CDR3 is 18 amino acids long. V shed 5 bases and J 2 bases; nucleotides not matched to a gene: 7. The CDR3, as DNA: TGTGCCAGCAGCACCGGGACTAGCGGGAGGAGGGCCTACAATGAGCAGTTCTTC. It encodes CASSTGTSGRRAYNEQFF.